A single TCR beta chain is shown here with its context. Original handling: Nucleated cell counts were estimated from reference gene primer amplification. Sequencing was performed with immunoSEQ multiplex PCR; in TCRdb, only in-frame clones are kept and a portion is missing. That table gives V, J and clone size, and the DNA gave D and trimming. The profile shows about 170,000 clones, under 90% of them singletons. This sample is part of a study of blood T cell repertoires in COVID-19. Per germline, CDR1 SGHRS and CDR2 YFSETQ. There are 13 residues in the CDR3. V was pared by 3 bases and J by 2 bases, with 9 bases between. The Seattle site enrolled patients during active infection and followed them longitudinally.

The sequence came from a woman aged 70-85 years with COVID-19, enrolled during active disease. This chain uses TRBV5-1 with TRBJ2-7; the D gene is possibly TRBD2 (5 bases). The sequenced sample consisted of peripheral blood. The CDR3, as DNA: TGCGCCAGCAGCTCAACGGGAACCTACGAGCAGTACTTC. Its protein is CASSSTGTYEQYF.